What follows are 28 T cell receptor beta chains derived from one specimen sequenced in a study of T-cell reconstitution after alpha-beta-depleted transplantation in children. The TCRbeta library incorporated unique molecular identifiers. TCRdb processed the PCR reads anew with MiXCR; each CDR3 protein has one entry. The table has 200,000 or so distinct CDR3 sequences, roughly 6.3% seen once. The sample here was PBMCs, taken before TCRalphabeta/CD19-depleted stem cell transplant. The source of these receptors is a girl under three years old with combined immunodeficiency, due to receive a stem cell transplant.

Notes on this clonotype: A junction boundary mismatches the germline segment, possibly from a read error. The chain has TRBV20-1 and TRBJ2-7; weak D call: TRBD1 (5 bases). Germline CDR1 DFQATT, CDR2 SNEGSKA (reference sequence). This CDR3 is 19 amino acids long. The CDR3 nucleotides read TGCAGTGCCCGCGGATTCCTAGGCCTCCACGACAGTGCTACCTACGAGGAGTACTTC. This codes for CSARGFLGLHDSATYEEYF.

This clonotype was seen many times. The rearrangement links TRBV15 to TRBJ1-3; possibly TRBD1 for D (6 bases). Per germline, CDR1 LNHNV and CDR2 YYDKDF (reference sequence). CDR3 size: 14 residues. V was cut by 4 bases and J by 2 bases, with 9 bases left in between. CDR3 loop: CATSIRGTGNTIYF. As DNA, the CDR3 is TGTGCCACCAGCATCAGGGGAACTGGAAACACCATATATTTT.

This clonotype was observed at least ten times. The chain joins TRBV20-1 to TRBJ2-1; 8 bases map to TRBD2. Germline lookup yields CDR1 DFQATT and CDR2 SNEGSKA (reference sequence). V lost 3 bases and J lost 1; bases outside the gene matches: 5. The CDR3 runs 15 residues. This CDR3 reads CSASAGGGSYNEQFF. DNA of the CDR3: TGCAGTGCTAGCGCTGGCGGGGGGTCCTACAATGAGCAGTTCTTC.

This clonotype has a count of ten or more. The chain employs TRBV20-1 and TRBJ1-3; D remains unclear. Germline CDR1 and CDR2: DFQATT and SNEGSKA (reference sequence). Trimming pared 3 bases from V and 0 bases from J, leaving 9 bases between. There are 14 residues in the CDR3. The CDR3 is CSASVGGSGNTIYF. The CDR3 DNA follows: TGCAGTGCTAGCGTCGGCGGCTCTGGAAACACCATATATTTT.

This clonotype appeared many times. The V call is TRBV2, the J call TRBJ1-1, with D tentatively TRBD1 (5 bases). CDR1 and CDR2 (germline): SNHLY, FYNNEI. Trimming took off 4 bases at V and 3 bases at J, with 12 bases between the two ends. This CDR3 comprises 14 residues. The CDR3: CASSVKGSHTEAFF. DNA of the CDR3: TGTGCCAGCAGTGTTAAGGGGTCCCACACTGAAGCTTTCTTT.

This clonotype appeared many times. The rearrangement joins TRBV7-9 to TRBJ2-3, with D unresolved. Per the germline V gene, CDR1 is SEHNR and CDR2 is FQNEAQ (reference sequence). With 0 bases removed from V and 4 bases from J, the gap between germline ends came to 2 bases. The CDR3 has 12 amino acids. The DNA of the CDR3 is TGTGCCAGCAGCTTAGCGTCAGATACGCAGTATTTT. Residues: CASSLASDTQYF.

This clonotype was seen many times. The rearrangement joins TRBV20-1 to TRBJ2-7; TRBD1 agrees at 7 bases. This CDR3 comprises 14 residues. The germline V gene encodes CDR1 DFQATT and CDR2 SNEGSKA (reference sequence). The V segment lost 3 bases and the J segment 5 bases; nucleotides outside the gene matches: 10. DNA for the CDR3: TGCAGTGCTAGCCTGGACAGGTTAAGGGACGAGCAGTACTTC. Protein sequence: CSASLDRLRDEQYF.

Many counts were recorded for this clonotype. The rearrangement uses TRBV7-2 and TRBJ2-1, with 10 bases matching TRBD2. The V gene end was trimmed by 1 base and the J gene end by 8 bases; junction bases not matched to a gene: 8. CDR3 size: 16 residues. Germline V gives CDR1 SGHTA, CDR2 FQGNSA. The CDR3 protein is CASSLDWLAGDHEQFF. The CDR3 region has the DNA TGTGCCAGCAGCTTAGATTGGCTAGCGGGAGATCATGAGCAGTTCTTC.

In its sample, this clonotype was seen many times. CDR3 DNA sequence: TGTGCCAGCAGCTGGACTGGAAACACCATATATTTT. It encodes CASSWTGNTIYF. The V gene is TRBV28, the J gene TRBJ1-3; D ambiguous. V was clipped by 6 bases and J by 2 bases, with 5 bases between them. The CDR3 contains 12 residues. Germline CDR1 is MDHEN and CDR2 is SYDVKM.

At least ten counts were recorded for this clonotype. The chain links TRBV12-3 or TRBV12-4 to TRBJ2-7; 10 bases match TRBD2. J was trimmed by 7 bases and V by 0 bases; bases with no gene match: 6. This CDR3 is built from 15 residues. The CDR3 loop reads CASSLALAGEREQYF. In DNA, the CDR3 is TGTGCCAGCAGTTTAGCGCTAGCGGGAGAAAGGGAGCAGTACTTC.

The gene calls are TRBV3-1 and TRBJ2-3; 14 nucleotides agree with TRBD2. Germline loops: CDR1 LGHDT, CDR2 YNNKEL (reference sequence). The CDR3 consists of 18 residues. The V segment lost 4 bases and the J segment 0 bases; nucleotides outside the gene matches: 6. This chain's CDR3 is CASSLGLAGALSTDTQYF. The CDR3 DNA reads as TGTGCCAGCAGCCTGGGACTAGCGGGAGCACTCAGCACAGATACGCAGTATTTT.

In its sample, this clonotype was seen a few times. The chain carries TRBV9 and TRBJ2-5; TRBD1 aligns across 10 bases. The CDR3 runs to 18 residues. CDR1 is SGDLS and CDR2 is YYNGEE in the germline V gene. Trimming at V came to 0 bases and at J to 5 bases, leaving 13 bases not matched to a gene. The chain's CDR3 is CASSVGGPGTGVSETQYF. DNA for the CDR3: TGTGCCAGCAGCGTAGGAGGACCCGGGACAGGGGTTTCGGAGACCCAGTACTTC.

Ten or more counts support this clonotype. V is TRBV12-3 or TRBV12-4 and J is TRBJ1-1, with 9 bases lining up with TRBD1. The CDR3 totals 15 residues. The ends lost 4 bases at V and 4 bases at J; junction bases unmatched: 7. In DNA form, the CDR3 reads TGTGCCAGCAGTTCAAGGGGACAGGGTACCACTGAAGCTTTCTTT. This codes for CASSSRGQGTTEAFF.

This clonotype was counted at least ten times. The chain has TRBV6-5 and TRBJ2-1; perhaps TRBD2 as D (5 bases). The length of the CDR3 is 16 residues. With 5 bases removed from V and 4 bases from J, the gap between germline ends came to 18 bases. CDR1 and CDR2 from the germline V gene are MNHEY and SVGAGI. CDR3 in DNA: TGTGCCAGCAGTACTCTAGCAGTTTGGAATTACAATGAGCAGTTCTTC. This gives the protein CASSTLAVWNYNEQFF.

A note on this clonotype: A much larger clone lies one base from this, so it may be a read error. V gene TRBV7-2 combines with J gene TRBJ2-7; possible D gene TRBD2, 6 bases. V lost 5 bases to trimming and J lost 6 bases, with 23 bases between them. The CDR3 runs 16 residues. Germline V gene lookup returns CDR1 SGHTA and CDR2 FQGNSA. The CDR3 bases are TGTGCCAGCAGCCCACTTAGCGGAAAGGCCTCGTTCGAGCAGTACTTC. It translates to CASSPLSGKASFEQYF.

This clonotype has at least ten counts. The genes are TRBV28 and TRBJ1-2; 8 bases fit TRBD1. The length of the CDR3 is 19 residues. The V segment lost 6 bases and the J segment 2 bases; nucleotides outside the gene matches: 20. Germline V gene lookup returns CDR1 MDHEN and CDR2 SYDVKM. The CDR3: CASSPDRGGIRIPNYGYTF. The DNA for the CDR3 is TGTGCCAGCAGCCCTGACAGGGGTGGGATTCGGATCCCCAACTATGGCTACACCTTC.

At least ten counts were recorded for this clonotype. DNA of the CDR3: TGCAGCGTTGCGGCCTCAGGAGCCTACGAGCAGTACTTC. This codes for CSVAASGAYEQYF. This sequence joins TRBV29-1 and TRBJ2-7; no reliable D call. Germline V lookup: CDR1 SQVTM, CDR2 ANQGSEA. Trimming took 4 bases from V and 2 from J, leaving 12 bases between them. The length of the CDR3 is 13 residues.

This clonotype was recorded at least ten times. This chain connects TRBV4-2 to TRBJ1-2; no firm D call. Germline CDR1 LGHNA, CDR2 YNFKEQ. V was shortened by 3 bases and J by 4 bases, with 9 bases between the two germline ends. CDR3 length: 13 residues. The CDR3 DNA sequence: TGTGCCAGCAGCCAGTGGCACGGCTATGGCTACACCTTC. It encodes CASSQWHGYGYTF.

This clonotype was observed at least ten times. The chain joins TRBV20-1 to TRBJ2-1; tentatively, D is TRBD2 (5 bases). V was cut by 1 base and J by 12 bases, with 22 bases left in between. CDR1 and CDR2 (germline): DFQATT, SNEGSKA (reference sequence). The CDR3 has 15 residues. The CDR3 reads CSARGASLSYMGQFF. CDR3 nucleotides: TGCAGTGCTAGAGGAGCTAGCTTGAGCTACATGGGGCAGTTCTTC.

This clonotype was seen at least ten times. The chain recombines TRBV12-3 or TRBV12-4 with TRBJ2-1; no clear D gene. V was trimmed by 6 bases and J by 0 bases, leaving 18 bases between them. This CDR3 region has 17 residues. The chain's CDR3 is CASRSRQGPSSYNEQFF. CDR3 DNA sequence: TGTGCCAGCAGGAGCCGACAAGGGCCTAGCTCCTACAATGAGCAGTTCTTC.

Many counts were recorded for this clonotype. At one end, the junction sequence differs from germline, possibly due to a read error. The chain combines TRBV20-1 with TRBJ2-1, with a possible D match to TRBD2 (6 bases). This CDR3 contains 15 residues. The germline gives CDR1 DFQATT, CDR2 SNEGSKA (reference sequence). The CDR3, as DNA: TGCAGTGCCAGAGATTGGGGGACCAGCGGGAATGAGCAGTTCTTC. Protein: CSARDWGTSGNEQFF.

This clonotype came up many times. This sequence joins TRBV15 and TRBJ2-7; TRBD2 matches at 8 bases. Trimming took 2 bases from V and 3 from J; bases not matched to a gene: 15. CDR3 length: 18 residues. In germline, CDR1 is LNHNV, CDR2 YYDKDF (reference sequence). The CDR3 DNA sequence: TGTGCCACCAGCAGAACCCACAGCGGGGGTGCATTTGGCTACGAGCAGTACTTC. This gives the protein CATSRTHSGGAFGYEQYF.

This clonotype was recorded at least ten times. This chain joins TRBV28 and TRBJ2-3; D might be TRBD1 (5 bases). Between the trimmed V and J ends, which lost 3 bases and 2 bases, there was a span of 15 bases. This CDR3 is 16 amino acids long. Germline-derived CDR1 and CDR2 are MDHEN and SYDVKM. CDR3 region: CASSFLGHFITDTQYF. CDR3 nucleotide sequence: TGTGCCAGCAGTTTCCTCGGACACTTTATCACAGATACGCAGTATTTT.

This clonotype has at least ten counts. This chain links TRBV14 with TRBJ1-5, with D hard to call. The length of the CDR3 is 13 residues. Trimming removed 3 bases from V and 2 bases from J, with 5 bases in between. CDR1 SGHDN and CDR2 FVKESK come from the germline V gene. CDR3 amino acids: CASSQSGNQPQHF. In nucleotides, the CDR3 is TGTGCCAGCAGCCAGTCCGGCAATCAGCCCCAGCATTTT.

This clonotype was counted a few times. V and J are TRBV20-1 and TRBJ2-3, with D possibly TRBD2 on 5 matching bases. The germline V and J ends were trimmed by 4 bases and 1 base, with 24 bases remaining between them. This CDR3 is built from 18 residues. Per the germline V gene, CDR1 is DFQATT and CDR2 is SNEGSKA (reference sequence). DNA for the CDR3: TGCAGTGCTAAGTCCGGGGAAGAAGGAAATCTGGGCACAGATACGCAGTATTTT. Translation: CSAKSGEEGNLGTDTQYF.

This clonotype was picked up many times. The rearrangement joins TRBV15 to TRBJ2-7; TRBD2 aligns across 8 bases. The CDR3 runs 13 residues. CDR1 is LNHNV, CDR2 YYDKDF, per germline (reference sequence). J lost 6 bases, V lost 3 bases, and 4 bases had no gene match. As DNA, the CDR3 is TGTGCCACCAGCAGTTACAGCGGGAGCGAGCAGTACTTC. Its protein is CATSSYSGSEQYF.

This clonotype has more than one count but fewer than ten. This chain uses TRBV10-3 with TRBJ2-3, with TRBD2 identical over 14 bases. This CDR3 spans 19 amino acids. CDR1 is ENHRY, CDR2 SYGVKD, per germline. J was trimmed by 2 bases and V by 4 bases; bases with no gene match: 11. CDR3 protein: CAISVVWRTSGGNTDTQYF. The CDR3 nucleotides read TGTGCCATCAGTGTGGTGTGGAGGACTAGCGGGGGGAACACAGATACGCAGTATTTT.

This clonotype was counted many times. This chain uses TRBV20-1 with TRBJ2-1; 11 bases map to TRBD2. The CDR3 extends over 16 amino acids. The germline CDR1 and CDR2 sequences are DFQATT and SNEGSKA (reference sequence). The V segment lost 0 bases and the J segment 7 bases; nucleotides outside the gene matches: 8. In DNA form, the CDR3 reads TGCAGTGCTAGAGACGGTAGCGGGAGGGCGTGGAATGAGCAGTTCTTC. Amino acids: CSARDGSGRAWNEQFF.